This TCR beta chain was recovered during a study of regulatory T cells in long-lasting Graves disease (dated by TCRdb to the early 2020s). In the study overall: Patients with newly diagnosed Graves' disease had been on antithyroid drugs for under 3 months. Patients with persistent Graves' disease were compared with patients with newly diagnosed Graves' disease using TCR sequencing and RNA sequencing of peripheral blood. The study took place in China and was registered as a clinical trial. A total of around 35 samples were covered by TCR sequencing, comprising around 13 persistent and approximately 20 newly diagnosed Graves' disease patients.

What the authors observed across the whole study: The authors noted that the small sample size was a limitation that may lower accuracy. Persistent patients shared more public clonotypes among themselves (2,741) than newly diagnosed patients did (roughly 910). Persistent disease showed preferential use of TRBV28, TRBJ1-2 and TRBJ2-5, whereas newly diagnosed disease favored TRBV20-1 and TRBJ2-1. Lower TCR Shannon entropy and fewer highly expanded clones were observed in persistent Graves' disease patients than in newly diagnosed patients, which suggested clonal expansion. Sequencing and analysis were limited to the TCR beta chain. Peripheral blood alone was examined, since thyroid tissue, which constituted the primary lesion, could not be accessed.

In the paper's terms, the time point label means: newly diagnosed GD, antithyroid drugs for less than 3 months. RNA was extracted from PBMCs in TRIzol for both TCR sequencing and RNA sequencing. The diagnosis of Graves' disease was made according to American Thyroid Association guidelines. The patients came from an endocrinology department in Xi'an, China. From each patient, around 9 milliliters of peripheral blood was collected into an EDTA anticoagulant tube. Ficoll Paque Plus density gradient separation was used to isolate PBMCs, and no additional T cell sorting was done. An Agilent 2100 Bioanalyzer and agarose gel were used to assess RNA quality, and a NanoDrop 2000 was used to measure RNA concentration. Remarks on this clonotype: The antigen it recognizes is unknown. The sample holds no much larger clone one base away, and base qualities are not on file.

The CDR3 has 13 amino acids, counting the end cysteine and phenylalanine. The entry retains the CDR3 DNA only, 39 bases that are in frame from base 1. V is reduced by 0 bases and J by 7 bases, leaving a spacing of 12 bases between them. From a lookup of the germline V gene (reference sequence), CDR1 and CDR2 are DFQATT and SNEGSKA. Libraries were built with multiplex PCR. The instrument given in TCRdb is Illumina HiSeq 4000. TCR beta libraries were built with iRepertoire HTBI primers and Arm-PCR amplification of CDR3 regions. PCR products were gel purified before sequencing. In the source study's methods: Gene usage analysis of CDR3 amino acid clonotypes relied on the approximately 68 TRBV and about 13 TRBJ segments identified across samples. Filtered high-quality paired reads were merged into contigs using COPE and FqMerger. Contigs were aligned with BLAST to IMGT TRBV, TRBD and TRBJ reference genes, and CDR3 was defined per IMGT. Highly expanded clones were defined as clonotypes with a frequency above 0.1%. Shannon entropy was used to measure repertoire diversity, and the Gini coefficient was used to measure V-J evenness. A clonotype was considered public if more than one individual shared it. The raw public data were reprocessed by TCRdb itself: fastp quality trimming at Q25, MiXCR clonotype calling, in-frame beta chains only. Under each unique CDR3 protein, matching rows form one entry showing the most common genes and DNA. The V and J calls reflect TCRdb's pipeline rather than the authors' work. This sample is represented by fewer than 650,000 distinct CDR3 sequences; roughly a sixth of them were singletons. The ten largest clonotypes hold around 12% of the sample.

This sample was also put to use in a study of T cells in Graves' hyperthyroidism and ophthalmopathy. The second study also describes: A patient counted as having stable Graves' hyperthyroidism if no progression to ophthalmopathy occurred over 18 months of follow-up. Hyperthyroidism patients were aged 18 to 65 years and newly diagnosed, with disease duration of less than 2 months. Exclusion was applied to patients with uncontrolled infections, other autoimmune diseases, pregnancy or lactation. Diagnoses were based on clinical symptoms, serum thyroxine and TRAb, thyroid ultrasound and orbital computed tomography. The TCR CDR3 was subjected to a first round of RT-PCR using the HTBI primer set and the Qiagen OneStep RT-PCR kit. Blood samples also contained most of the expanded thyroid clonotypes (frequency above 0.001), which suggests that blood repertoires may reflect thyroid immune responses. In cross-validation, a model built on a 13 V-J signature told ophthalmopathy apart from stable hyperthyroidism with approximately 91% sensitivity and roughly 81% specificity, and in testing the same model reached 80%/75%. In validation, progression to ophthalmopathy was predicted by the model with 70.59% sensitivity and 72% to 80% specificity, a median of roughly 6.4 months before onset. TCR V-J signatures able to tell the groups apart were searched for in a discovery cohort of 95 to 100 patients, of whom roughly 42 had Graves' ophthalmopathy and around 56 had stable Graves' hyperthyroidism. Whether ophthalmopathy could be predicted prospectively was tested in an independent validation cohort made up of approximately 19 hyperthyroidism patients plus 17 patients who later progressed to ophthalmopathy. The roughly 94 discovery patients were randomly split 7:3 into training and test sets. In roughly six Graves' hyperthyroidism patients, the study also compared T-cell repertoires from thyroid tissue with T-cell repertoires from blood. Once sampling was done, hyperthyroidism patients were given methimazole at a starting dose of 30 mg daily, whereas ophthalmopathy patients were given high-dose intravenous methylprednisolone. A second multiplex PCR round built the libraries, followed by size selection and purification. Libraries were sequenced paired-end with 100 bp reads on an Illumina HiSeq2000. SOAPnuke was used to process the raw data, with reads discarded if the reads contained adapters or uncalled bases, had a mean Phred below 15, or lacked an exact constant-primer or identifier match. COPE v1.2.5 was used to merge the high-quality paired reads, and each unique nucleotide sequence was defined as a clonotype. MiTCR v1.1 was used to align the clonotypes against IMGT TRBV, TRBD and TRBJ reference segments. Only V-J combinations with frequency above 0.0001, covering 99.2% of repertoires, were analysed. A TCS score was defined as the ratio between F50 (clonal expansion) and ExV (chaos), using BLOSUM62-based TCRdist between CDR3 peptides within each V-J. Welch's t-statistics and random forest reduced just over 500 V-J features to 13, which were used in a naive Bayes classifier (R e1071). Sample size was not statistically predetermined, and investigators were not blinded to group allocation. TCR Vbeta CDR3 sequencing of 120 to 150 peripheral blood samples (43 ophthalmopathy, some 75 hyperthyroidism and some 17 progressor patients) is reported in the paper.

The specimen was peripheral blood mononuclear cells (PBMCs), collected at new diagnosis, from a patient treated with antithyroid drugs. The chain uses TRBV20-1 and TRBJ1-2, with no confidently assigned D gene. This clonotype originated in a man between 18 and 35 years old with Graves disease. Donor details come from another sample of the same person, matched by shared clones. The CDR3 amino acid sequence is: CSARDRTGSGYTF. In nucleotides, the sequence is TGCAGTGCTAGAGATCGGACGGGTTCTGGCTACACCTTC.